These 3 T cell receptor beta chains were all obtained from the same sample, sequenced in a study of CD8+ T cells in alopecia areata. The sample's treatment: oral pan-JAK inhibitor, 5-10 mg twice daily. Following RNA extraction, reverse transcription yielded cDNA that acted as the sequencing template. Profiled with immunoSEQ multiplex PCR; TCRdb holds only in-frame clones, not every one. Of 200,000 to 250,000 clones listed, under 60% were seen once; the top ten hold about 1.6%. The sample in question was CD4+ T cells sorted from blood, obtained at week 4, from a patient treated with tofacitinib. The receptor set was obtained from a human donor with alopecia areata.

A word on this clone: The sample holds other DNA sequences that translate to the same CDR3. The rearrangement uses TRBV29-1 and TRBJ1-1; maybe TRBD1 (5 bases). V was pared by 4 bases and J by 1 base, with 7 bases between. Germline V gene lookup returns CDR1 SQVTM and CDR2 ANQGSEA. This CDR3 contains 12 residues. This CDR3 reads CSVGQGNTEAFF. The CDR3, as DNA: TGCAGCGTTGGTCAGGGGAACACTGAAGCTTTCTTT.

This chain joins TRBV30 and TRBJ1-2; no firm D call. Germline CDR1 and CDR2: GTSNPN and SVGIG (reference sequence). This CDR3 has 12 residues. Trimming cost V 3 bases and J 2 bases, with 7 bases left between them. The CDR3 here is CAWRVQNYGYTF. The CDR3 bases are TGTGCCTGGAGAGTACAAAACTATGGCTACACCTTC.

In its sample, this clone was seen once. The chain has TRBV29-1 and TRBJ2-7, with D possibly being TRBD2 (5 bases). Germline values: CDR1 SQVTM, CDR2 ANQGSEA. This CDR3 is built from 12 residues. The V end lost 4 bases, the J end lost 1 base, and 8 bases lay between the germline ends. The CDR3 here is CSVGEGSYEQYF. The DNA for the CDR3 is TGCAGCGTTGGCGAGGGATCCTACGAGCAGTACTTC.